The source of this T cell receptor (beta chain) is a study of post-analysis software for immune sequencing data. This CDR3 is built from 18 residues. V lost 6 bases, J lost 1 base, and 7 bases stayed unmatched. Study-level findings and limits: Relative to controls, patients had 4 or 5 TRBV segments at higher frequency, with TRBV5-6, TRBV5-1 and TRBV20-1 among these.

cDNA libraries of TCR beta carried unique molecular identifiers. TCRdb itself ran the PCR reads through MiXCR, one entry per CDR3 protein. The sample lists roughly 600,000 distinct CDR3 sequences, about 40% occurring once. Points on this clonotype: What it recognizes is unknown.

The receptor was derived from a girl aged 10 to 17 with multiple sclerosis. This chain connects TRBV12-3 or TRBV12-4 to TRBJ2-1; the match to TRBD2 covers 15 bases. Sequenced: blood. In DNA, the CDR3 is TGTGCCAGCAGCGGACTAGCGGGGGGGCCATGGTCCTACAATGAGCAGTTCTTC. It translates to CASSGLAGGPWSYNEQFF.